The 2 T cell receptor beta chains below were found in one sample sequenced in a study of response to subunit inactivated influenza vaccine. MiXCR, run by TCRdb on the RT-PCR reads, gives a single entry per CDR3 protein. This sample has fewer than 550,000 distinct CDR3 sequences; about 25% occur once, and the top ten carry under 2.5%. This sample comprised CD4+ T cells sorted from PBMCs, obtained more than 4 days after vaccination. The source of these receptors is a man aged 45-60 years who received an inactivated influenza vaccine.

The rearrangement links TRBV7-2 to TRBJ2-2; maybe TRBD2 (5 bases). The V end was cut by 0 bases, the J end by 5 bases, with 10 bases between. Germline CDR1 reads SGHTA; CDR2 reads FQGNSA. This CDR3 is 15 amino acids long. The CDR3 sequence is CASSLAGAGTGELFF. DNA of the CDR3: TGTGCCAGCAGCTTAGCGGGAGCAGGTACCGGGGAGCTGTTTTTT. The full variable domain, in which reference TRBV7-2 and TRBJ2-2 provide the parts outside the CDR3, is GAGVSQSPSNKVTEKGKDVELRCDPISGHTALYWYRQSLGQGLEFLIYFQGNSAPDKSGLPSDRFSAERTGGSVSTLTIQRTQQEDSAVYLCASSLAGAGTGELFFGEGSRLTVL.

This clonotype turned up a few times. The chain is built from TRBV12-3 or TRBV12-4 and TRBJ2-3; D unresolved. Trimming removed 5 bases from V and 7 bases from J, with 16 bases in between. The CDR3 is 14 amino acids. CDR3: CASSPHRPRYTQYF. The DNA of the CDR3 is TGTGCCAGCAGTCCACACCGGCCCAGGTATACGCAGTATTTT.